Described below is a single T cell receptor (beta chain) sequence and its context. What it binds is not known. The data derive from a study of beta chain features in type 1 diabetes. Study details: Analysis included around 110,000,000 sorted cells drawn from all samples.

The germline V gene encodes CDR1 SGHNT and CDR2 YYREEE (reference sequence). J lost 1 base, V lost 6 bases, and 8 bases had no gene match. The CDR3 has 15 amino acids. General study results and limits: Diminished insertions and augmented deletions at VDJ junctions characterized type 1 diabetes patients.

Expressed TCRB transcripts were sequenced, since all the RNA that had been isolated was reverse transcribed. Profiling relied on immunoSEQ multiplex PCR, and the TCRdb table lists in-frame clones only, not all of them. The sample contains about 330,000 clones, 9.5% to 11% of which appear only once. Sequenced: naive CD4+ T cells from blood. V and J are TRBV5-4 and TRBJ1-1, with TRBD1 identical over 8 bases. The TCR was taken from a woman in her twenties or thirties in good health. As DNA, the CDR3 is TGTGCCAGCATACCACAGACAGGGGCGAACACTGAAGCTTTCTTT. This codes for CASIPQTGANTEAFF.